This T cell receptor beta chain was recovered during a study of monozygotic twins with inflammatory bowel disease. The study's findings and limits: Twin concordance left repertoire similarity unchanged, with limited power a possible explanation for this lack of difference.

As to this clonotype: Its antigen is currently unknown.

The CDR3 has 15 amino acids. CDR1 SGHTA and CDR2 FQGNSA come from the germline V gene. For every TCR library, 3500 ng of total RNA was used. TCRdb reprocessed the 5' RACE reads; each CDR3 protein has one entry and no DNA is given. The table for this sample gives 200,000 to 250,000 distinct CDR3 sequences. This receptor was identified in a human donor with ulcerative colitis or Crohn's disease, or a healthy co-twin of an affected twin (not recorded which). Material: blood. This chain uses TRBV7-2 with TRBJ1-6; TCRdb's assignment of TRBD1 cannot be checked, as there is no DNA. CDR3 region: CASSPTDRLNSPLHF.